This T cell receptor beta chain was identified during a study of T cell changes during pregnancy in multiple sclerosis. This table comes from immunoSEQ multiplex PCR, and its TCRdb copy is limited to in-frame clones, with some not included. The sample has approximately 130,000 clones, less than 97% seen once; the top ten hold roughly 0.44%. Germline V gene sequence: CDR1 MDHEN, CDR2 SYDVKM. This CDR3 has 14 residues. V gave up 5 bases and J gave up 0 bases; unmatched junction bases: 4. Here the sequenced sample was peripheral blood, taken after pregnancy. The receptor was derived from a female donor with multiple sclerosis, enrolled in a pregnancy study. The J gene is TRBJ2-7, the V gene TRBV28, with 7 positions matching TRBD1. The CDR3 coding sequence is TGTGCCAGCAGTCGACAGGGATTCTCCTACGAGCAGTACTTC. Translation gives CASSRQGFSYEQYF.